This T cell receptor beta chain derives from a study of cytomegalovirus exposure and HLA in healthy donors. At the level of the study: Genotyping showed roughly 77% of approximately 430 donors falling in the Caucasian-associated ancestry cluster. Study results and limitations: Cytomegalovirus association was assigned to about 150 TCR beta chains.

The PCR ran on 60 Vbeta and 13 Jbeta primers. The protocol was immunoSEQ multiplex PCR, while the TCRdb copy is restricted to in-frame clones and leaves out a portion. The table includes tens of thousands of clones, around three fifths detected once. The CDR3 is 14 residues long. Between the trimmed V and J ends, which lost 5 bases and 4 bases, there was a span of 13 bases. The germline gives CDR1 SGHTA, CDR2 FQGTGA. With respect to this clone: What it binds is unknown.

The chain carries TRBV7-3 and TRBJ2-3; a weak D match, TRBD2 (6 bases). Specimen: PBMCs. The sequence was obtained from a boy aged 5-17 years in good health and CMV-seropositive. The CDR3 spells CASSRTTSADTQYF. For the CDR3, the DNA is TGTGCCAGCAGCCGTACGACTAGTGCAGATACGCAGTATTTT.